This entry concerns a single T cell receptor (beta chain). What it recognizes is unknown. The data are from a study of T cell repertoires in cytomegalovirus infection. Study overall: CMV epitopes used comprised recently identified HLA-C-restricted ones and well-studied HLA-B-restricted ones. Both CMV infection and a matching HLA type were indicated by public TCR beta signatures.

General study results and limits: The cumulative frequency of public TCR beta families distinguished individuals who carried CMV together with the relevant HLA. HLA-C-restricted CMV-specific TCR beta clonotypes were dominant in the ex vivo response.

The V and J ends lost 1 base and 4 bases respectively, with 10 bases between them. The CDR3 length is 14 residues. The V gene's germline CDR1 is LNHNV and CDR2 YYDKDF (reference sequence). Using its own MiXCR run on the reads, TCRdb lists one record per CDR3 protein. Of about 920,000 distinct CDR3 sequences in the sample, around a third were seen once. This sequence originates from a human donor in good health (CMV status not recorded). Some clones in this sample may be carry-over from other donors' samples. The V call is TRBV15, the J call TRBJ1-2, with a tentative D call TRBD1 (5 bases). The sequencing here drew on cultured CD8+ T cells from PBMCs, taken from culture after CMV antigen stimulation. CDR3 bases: TGTGCCACCAGCAGAGGTGACAGCCTCTATGGCTACACCTTC. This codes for CATSRGDSLYGYTF.